These 9 T cell receptor beta chains were all obtained from the same sample, sequenced in a study of T cell changes during pregnancy in multiple sclerosis. Generated by immunoSEQ multiplex PCR, the TCRdb table keeps only in-frame clones and is missing some. The sample has about 59,000 clones; roughly 92% are singletons. Sequences were derived from CD8+ T cells from peripheral blood mononuclear cells, sampled in the third trimester of pregnancy. The receptors were gathered from a female donor with multiple sclerosis, enrolled in a pregnancy study.

This clone was seen just once. The chain uses TRBV28 and TRBJ2-7, with D possibly being TRBD2 (6 bases). The germline gives CDR1 MDHEN, CDR2 SYDVKM. Trimming took 8 bases from V and 5 from J, leaving 22 bases between them. The CDR3 consists of 15 residues. The CDR3 region is CASRPPGAPPDEQYF. The CDR3 nucleotides are TGTGCCAGCCGTCCTCCGGGAGCACCCCCCGACGAGCAGTACTTC. The variable domain in full, with the rest retrieved from reference TRBV28 and TRBJ2-7, is DVKVTQSSRYLVKRTGEKVFLECVQDMDHENMFWYRQDPGLGLRLIYFSYDVKMKEKGDIPEGYSVSREKKERFSLILESASTNQTSMYLCASRPPGAPPDEQYFGPGTRLTVT.

The V call is TRBV18, the J call TRBJ2-7, with unresolved D. CDR1 and CDR2 from the germline V gene are KGHSH and LQKENI. V lost 3 bases, J lost 0 bases, and 9 bases lay in between. This CDR3 region has 14 residues. The CDR3 is CASSPAPSSYEQYF. CDR3 DNA sequence: TGTGCCAGCTCACCCGCTCCCAGCTCCTACGAGCAGTACTTC.

The chain links TRBV19 to TRBJ1-1, with 7 bases fitting TRBD1. Germline V gene data show CDR1 as LNHDA and CDR2 as SQIVND (reference sequence). The length of the CDR3 is 14 residues. The junction had 5 bases not matched to a gene; V was cut back by 5 bases and J by 2 bases. Here the CDR3 DNA reads TGTGCCAGTAGTCCGTCAGGGGGAAACACTGAAGCTTTCTTT. Translating it yields CASSPSGGNTEAFF.

The chain joins TRBV27 to TRBJ1-5, with 7 bases identical to TRBD1. Losses at the gene ends were 9 bases for V and 5 bases for J; bases not matched to a gene: 13. The V gene's germline CDR1 is MNHEY and CDR2 SMNVEV (reference sequence). The CDR3 spans 15 residues. The CDR3 coding sequence is TGTGCCAGTGGGAAATCGACAGGGCCGGATCAGCCCCAGCATTTT. It encodes CASGKSTGPDQPQHF.

V is TRBV29-1 and J is TRBJ2-7; 7 bases agree with TRBD2. The CDR3 has 13 amino acids. Unmatched junction bases numbered 10, after V lost 7 bases and J lost 4 bases. CDR1 is SQVTM and CDR2 is ANQGSEA in the germline V gene. The CDR3 nucleotides read TGCAGCGCACTAGCGTTCGGGGTGTACGAGCAGTACTTC. Its translation is CSALAFGVYEQYF.

The rearrangement links TRBV27 to TRBJ2-5, with a tentative D call TRBD2 (5 bases). From germline, CDR1 is MNHEY and CDR2 SMNVEV (reference sequence). Trimming left V 5 bases short and J 5 bases short, with 18 bases between. This CDR3 is built from 15 residues. DNA of the CDR3: TGTGCCAGCAGTACCTCGAGGGAGCTAGAGGAGACCCAGTACTTC. Its translation: CASSTSRELEETQYF.

This clone has more than one count but fewer than ten. The chain combines TRBV27 with TRBJ2-7; 12 bases align to TRBD2. The J segment lost 4 bases and the V segment lost 5 bases, leaving 3 bases of the junction unmatched. The CDR3 contains 14 residues. Germline V gene lookup returns CDR1 MNHEY and CDR2 SMNVEV (reference sequence). CDR3 sequence: CASSLGLAGYEQYF. Written as DNA, the CDR3 is TGTGCCAGCAGTCTCGGACTAGCGGGGTACGAGCAGTACTTC.

This clone was seen more than once but under ten times. This chain joins TRBV28 and TRBJ1-1, with 8 nucleotides matching TRBD1. V shed 5 bases, J shed 1 base, and the junction held 3 bases outside the gene matches. Germline CDR1 is MDHEN and CDR2 is SYDVKM. CDR3 length: 14 amino acids. In nucleotides, the CDR3 is TGTGCCAGCAGTCAAGGACAGGGGAACACTGAAGCTTTCTTT. It codes for CASSQGQGNTEAFF.

J is TRBJ2-7 and V is TRBV27; 8 nucleotides line up with TRBD2. With V trimmed by 5 bases and J by 2 bases, 2 bases remained unmatched. The germline CDR1 and CDR2 sequences are MNHEY and SMNVEV (reference sequence). This CDR3 is built from 13 residues. The CDR3 loop is CASSGGLAYEQYF. For the CDR3, the DNA is TGTGCCAGCAGTGGGGGACTAGCCTACGAGCAGTACTTC.